The 3 T cell receptor beta chains in this list originate from one sample, sequenced in a study of cytomegalovirus exposure and HLA in healthy donors (dated by TCRdb to between 2016 and 2019). Libraries came from the immunoSEQ multiplex PCR assay. A mixture of 60 forward primers for TCR Vbeta segments and 13 reverse primers for TCR Jbeta segments was used in the multiplex PCR. TCRdb limited this immuneACCESS table to in-frame rearrangements with V and J called. A share of clones is missing; checked studies link under half to unresolved V genes, and the rest is unexplained. The sample yields about 120,000 clones; more than 60% were counted once. The leading ten clones occupy around 2.7% of the sample. The sequenced sample was PBMCs. Receptor source: a middle-aged woman in good health and CMV-seropositive.

The chain is built from TRBV18 and TRBJ2-2; 8 bases are shared with TRBD1. This CDR3 is 16 amino acids long. Germline CDR1 is KGHSH and CDR2 is LQKENI. Losses at the gene ends were 5 bases for V and 0 bases for J; bases not matched to a gene: 5. CDR3 protein: CASSKDRGPNTGELFF. In nucleotides, the CDR3 is TGTGCCAGCTCAAAAGACAGGGGACCGAACACCGGGGAGCTGTTTTTT. Looking up the rest from reference TRBV18 and TRBJ2-2 gives the full variable domain: NAGVMQNPRHLVRRRGQEARLRCSPMKGHSHVYWYRQLPEEGLKFMVYLQKENIIDESGMPKERFSAEFPKEGPSILRIQQVVRGDSAAYFCASSKDRGPNTGELFFGEGSRLTVL.

J is TRBJ2-7 and V is TRBV6-6, with a weak D call TRBD2 (6 bases). Trimming took 5 bases from V and 9 from J, leaving 14 bases between them. This CDR3 region has 12 residues. Germline V gene sequence: CDR1 MNHNY, CDR2 SVGAGI (reference sequence). The CDR3 DNA sequence: TGTGCCAGCAGTACACGGAGGGTTGTGCAGTACTTC. It codes for CASSTRRVVQYF.

The rearrangement uses TRBV7-2 and TRBJ2-7; D not resolved. The V gene's germline CDR1 is SGHTA and CDR2 FQGNSA. Trimming removed 5 bases at V and 4 bases at J, with 9 bases between. The CDR3 contains 12 residues. CDR3 in amino acids: CASSRHYYEQYF. The CDR3 region has the DNA TGTGCCAGCAGCCGCCACTATTACGAGCAGTACTTC.